This passage covers 2 T cell receptor beta chains from one sample sequenced in a study of identical twins (dated by TCRdb to about 2016). The library was produced with 5' RACE. The listed sequencing device is Illumina HiSeq 2000. The public sequencing data were trimmed at Q25 with fastp and processed into clonotypes with MiXCR by TCRdb, which kept only in-frame beta chains. Each entry is one CDR3 protein sequence, shown with its most common DNA and genes. The sample data list about 220,000 distinct CDR3 sequences, and about a tenth of these were observed just once. The leading ten clones occupy 5% to 6.5% of the sample. The sample consisted of memory (CD45RO+) T cells sorted from blood. Interpreted using the paper, the cell subset or site label stands for: CD45RO+ enriched T cells. These receptors were taken from a woman in her late teens or twenties in good health.

This clonotype was seen a handful of times. This rearrangement joins TRBV12-3 or TRBV12-4 to TRBJ1-1, with D unresolved. The CDR3 runs to 12 residues. Trimming stripped 8 bases from V and 1 base from J, with 8 bases between. The CDR3 DNA sequence: TGTGCCAGCGGTCGGAGGAACACTGAAGCTTTCTTT. Its translation is CASGRRNTEAFF.

This chain joins TRBV2 and TRBJ2-7; 8 bases match TRBD2. The CDR3 loop spans 15 amino acids. The germline CDR1 and CDR2 sequences are SNHLY and FYNNEI. The ends lost 8 bases at V and 0 bases at J; junction bases unmatched: 9. DNA of the CDR3: TGTGCCAGCTCGGATAGGCGGGGGGCCTCCTACGAGCAGTACTTC. Protein product: CASSDRRGASYEQYF.